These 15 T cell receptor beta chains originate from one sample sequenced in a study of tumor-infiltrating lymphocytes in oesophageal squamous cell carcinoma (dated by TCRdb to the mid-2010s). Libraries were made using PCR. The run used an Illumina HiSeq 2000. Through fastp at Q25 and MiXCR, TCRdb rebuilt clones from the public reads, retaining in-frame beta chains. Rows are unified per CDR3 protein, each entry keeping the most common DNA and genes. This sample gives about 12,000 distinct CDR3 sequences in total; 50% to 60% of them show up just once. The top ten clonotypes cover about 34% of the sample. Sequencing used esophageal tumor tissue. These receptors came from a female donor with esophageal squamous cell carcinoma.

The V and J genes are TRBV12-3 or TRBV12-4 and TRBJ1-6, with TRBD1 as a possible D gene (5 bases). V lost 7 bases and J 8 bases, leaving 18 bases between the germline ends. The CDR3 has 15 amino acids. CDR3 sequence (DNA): TGTGCCAGCACCCTGGGTCAGGGCTTAGATTCACCCCTCCACTTT. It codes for CASTLGQGLDSPLHF.

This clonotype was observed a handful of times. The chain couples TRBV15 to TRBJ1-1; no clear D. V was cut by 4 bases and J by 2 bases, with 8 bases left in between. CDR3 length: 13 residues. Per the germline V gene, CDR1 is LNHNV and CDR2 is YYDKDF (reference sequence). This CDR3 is CATSMHVNTEAFF. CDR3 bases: TGTGCCACCAGCATGCACGTTAACACTGAAGCTTTCTTT.

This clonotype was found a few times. This chain's CDR3 is CASSWDSGANVLTF. The CDR3 region has the DNA TGTGCCAGCAGCTGGGACTCTGGGGCCAACGTCCTGACTTTC. The J gene is TRBJ2-6, the V gene TRBV7-2, with D unclear. This CDR3 has 14 residues. CDR1 is SGHTA and CDR2 is FQGNSA in the germline V gene. Trimming cost V 4 bases and J 0 bases, with 4 bases left between them.

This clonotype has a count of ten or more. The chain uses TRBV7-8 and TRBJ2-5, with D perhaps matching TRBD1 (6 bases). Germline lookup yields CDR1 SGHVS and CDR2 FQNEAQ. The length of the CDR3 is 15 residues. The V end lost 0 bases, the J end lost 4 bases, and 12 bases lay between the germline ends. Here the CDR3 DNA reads TGTGCCAGCAGCTTAGCCAGGGGTGGCGGAGAGACCCAGTACTTC. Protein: CASSLARGGGETQYF.

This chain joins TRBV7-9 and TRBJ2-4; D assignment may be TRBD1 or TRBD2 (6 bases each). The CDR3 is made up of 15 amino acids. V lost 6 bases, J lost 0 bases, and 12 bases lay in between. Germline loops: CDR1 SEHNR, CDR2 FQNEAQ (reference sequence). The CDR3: CASREGGLAKNIQYF. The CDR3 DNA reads TGTGCCAGCAGGGAAGGGGGGTTAGCCAAAAACATTCAGTACTTC.

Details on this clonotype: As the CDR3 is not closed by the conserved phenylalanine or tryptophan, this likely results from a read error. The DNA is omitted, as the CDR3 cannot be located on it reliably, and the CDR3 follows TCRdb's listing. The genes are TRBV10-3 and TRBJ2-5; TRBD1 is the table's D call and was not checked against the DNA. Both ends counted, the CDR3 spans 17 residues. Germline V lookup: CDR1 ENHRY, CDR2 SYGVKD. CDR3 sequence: CAISEAAGGIYEQYFGA.

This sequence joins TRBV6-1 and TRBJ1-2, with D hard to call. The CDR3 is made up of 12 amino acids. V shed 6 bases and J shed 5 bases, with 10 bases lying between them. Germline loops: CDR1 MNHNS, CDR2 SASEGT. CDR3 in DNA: TGTGCCAGCAGGGGGATCCAGTATGGCTACACCTTC. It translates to CASRGIQYGYTF.

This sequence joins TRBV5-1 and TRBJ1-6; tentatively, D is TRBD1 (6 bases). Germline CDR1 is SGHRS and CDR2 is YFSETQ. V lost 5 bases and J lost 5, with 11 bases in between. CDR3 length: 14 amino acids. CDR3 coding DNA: TGCGCCAGCAGTCAATCAGGGGATAATTCACCCCTCCACTTT. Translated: CASSQSGDNSPLHF.

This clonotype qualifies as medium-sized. CDR3 nucleotides: TGTGCCAGCAGCCCCAATTCGGTTCAGCCCCAGCATTTT. As protein: CASSPNSVQPQHF. The chain recombines TRBV7-8 with TRBJ1-5, with D uncertain. Germline-derived CDR1 and CDR2 are SGHVS and FQNEAQ. The CDR3 consists of 13 residues. V was shortened by 5 bases and J by 6 bases, with 11 bases between the two germline ends.

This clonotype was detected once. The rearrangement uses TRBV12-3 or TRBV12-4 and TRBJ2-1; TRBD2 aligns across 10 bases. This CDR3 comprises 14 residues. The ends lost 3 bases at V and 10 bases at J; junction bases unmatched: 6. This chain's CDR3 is CASSFTRLAGEQFF. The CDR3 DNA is TGTGCCAGCAGTTTTACGAGACTAGCGGGCGAGCAGTTCTTC.

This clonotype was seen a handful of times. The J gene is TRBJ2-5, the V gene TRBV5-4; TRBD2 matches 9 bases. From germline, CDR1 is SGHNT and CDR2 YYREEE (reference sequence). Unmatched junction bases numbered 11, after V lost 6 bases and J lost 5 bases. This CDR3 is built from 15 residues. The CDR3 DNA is TGTGCCAGCACCCTCTGGCGGGGGGGCGGGGAGACCCAGTACTTC. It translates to CASTLWRGGGETQYF.

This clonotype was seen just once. CDR3 sequence (DNA): TGTGCCAGTAGAAAGGTTGGGGGTCTGCCCGGGGAGCTGTATTTT. Its translation is CASRKVGGLPGELYF. V and J are TRBV7-4 and TRBJ2-3; D may be TRBD1 or TRBD2 (5 bases each). With 9 bases removed from V and 14 bases from J, the gap between germline ends came to 30 bases. The CDR3 is made up of 15 amino acids. CDR1 is SGHVT and CDR2 is SQSDAQ in the germline V gene.

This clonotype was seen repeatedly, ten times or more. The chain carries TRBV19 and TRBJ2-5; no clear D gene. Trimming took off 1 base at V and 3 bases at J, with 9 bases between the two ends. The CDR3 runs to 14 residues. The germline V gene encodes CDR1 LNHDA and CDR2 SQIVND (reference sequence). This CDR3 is CASSIVWSKETQYF. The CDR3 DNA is TGTGCCAGTAGTATAGTTTGGAGCAAAGAGACCCAGTACTTC.

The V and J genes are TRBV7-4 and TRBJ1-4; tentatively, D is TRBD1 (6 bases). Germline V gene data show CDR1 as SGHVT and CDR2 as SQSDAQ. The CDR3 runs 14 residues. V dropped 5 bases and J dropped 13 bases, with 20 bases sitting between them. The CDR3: CASSDVGNRGGLFF. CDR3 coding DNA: TGTGCCAGCAGCGACGTCGGTAATAGGGGGGGACTGTTTTTT. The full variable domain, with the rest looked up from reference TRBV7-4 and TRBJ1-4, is GAGVSQSPRYKVAKRGRDVALRCDSISGHVTLYWYRQTLGQGSEVLTYSQSDAQRDKSGRPSGRFSAERPERSVSTLKIQRTEQGDSAVYLCASSDVGNRGGLFFGSGTQLSVL.

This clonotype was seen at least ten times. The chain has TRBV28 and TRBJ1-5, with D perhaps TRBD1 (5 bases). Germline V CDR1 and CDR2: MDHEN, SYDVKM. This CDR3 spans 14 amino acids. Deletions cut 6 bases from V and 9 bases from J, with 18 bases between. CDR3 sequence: CASSPPGRGGPQHF. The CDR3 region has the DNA TGTGCCAGCAGCCCCCCAGGGCGTGGGGGGCCCCAGCATTTT.